A single sample gave rise to the 27 T cell receptor beta chains below, sequenced in a study of T cell changes during pregnancy in multiple sclerosis. Some clones are missing from TCRdb's copy, which holds only in-frame ones; the method was immunoSEQ multiplex PCR. Among some 31,000 clones listed, 70% to 90% were seen once. The sequenced sample was CD8+ T cells from peripheral blood mononuclear cells, obtained in the third trimester of pregnancy. The receptors were sampled from a female donor with multiple sclerosis, enrolled in a pregnancy study.

CDR3 region: CASSYSRTEAFF. CDR3 DNA sequence: TGTGCCAGCAGTTACTCGCGCACTGAAGCTTTCTTT. V gene TRBV6-6 combines with J gene TRBJ1-1, with unresolved D. Trimming pared 0 bases from V and 4 bases from J, leaving 3 bases between. CDR1 is MNHNY, CDR2 SVGAGI, per germline (reference sequence). The CDR3 runs to 12 residues.

The chain combines TRBV27 with TRBJ1-2; 11 bases map to TRBD1. The V gene's germline CDR1 is MNHEY and CDR2 SMNVEV (reference sequence). CDR3 length: 13 amino acids. The V segment lost 6 bases and the J segment 7 bases; nucleotides outside the gene matches: 4. The CDR3 loop is CASRRTGGGGYTF. CDR3 sequence (DNA): TGTGCCAGCAGACGGACAGGGGGCGGTGGCTACACCTTC.

The rearrangement joins TRBV9 to TRBJ2-3, with D tentatively TRBD2 (5 bases). Germline V gene lookup returns CDR1 SGDLS and CDR2 YYNGEE. This CDR3 comprises 14 residues. The V end lost 3 bases, the J end lost 5 bases, and 13 bases lay between the germline ends. In DNA form, the CDR3 reads TGTGCCAGCAGCGCTCTCGGAGGAGGAGATACGCAGTATTTT. It encodes CASSALGGGDTQYF.

V is TRBV7-9 and J is TRBJ2-7; 7 bases are a match to TRBD2. Germline CDR1 SEHNR, CDR2 FQNEAQ (reference sequence). Unmatched junction bases numbered 13, after V lost 5 bases and J lost 0 bases. CDR3 length equals 17 residues. CDR3 region: CASSLSRSGDSSYEQYF. The DNA for the CDR3 is TGTGCCAGCAGCCTCTCAAGGAGCGGGGATAGCTCCTACGAGCAGTACTTC.

V usage is TRBV9 and J usage is TRBJ1-1; tentative D call: TRBD1 (6 bases). Trimming left V 4 bases short and J 0 bases short, with 13 bases between. The CDR3 has 15 residues. CDR1 and CDR2 from the germline V gene are SGDLS and YYNGEE. CDR3 residues: CASSSSGDMNTEAFF. CDR3 in DNA: TGTGCCAGCAGCTCGTCAGGGGACATGAACACTGAAGCTTTCTTT.

This chain uses TRBV6-1 with TRBJ1-2; TRBD1 agrees at 10 bases. Germline values: CDR1 MNHNS, CDR2 SASEGT. Germline trimming cut 4 bases from V and 3 bases from J; bases unmatched to any gene: 8. This CDR3 has 16 residues. CDR3: CASSARPGQGHYGYTF. For the CDR3, the DNA is TGTGCCAGCAGTGCACGTCCGGGACAGGGGCACTATGGCTACACCTTC.

The chain links TRBV27 to TRBJ2-7; the D gene is possibly TRBD1 (6 bases). This CDR3 is 15 amino acids long. Germline CDR1 MNHEY, CDR2 SMNVEV (reference sequence). Trimming removed 2 bases from V and 1 base from J, with 12 bases in between. CDR3 in amino acids: CASSLTGIGSYEQYF. CDR3 DNA: TGTGCCAGCAGTTTAACAGGGATCGGATCCTACGAGCAGTACTTC.

The V gene is TRBV9, the J gene TRBJ1-4; weak D call: TRBD1 (6 bases). The V and J ends lost 3 bases and 8 bases respectively, with 14 bases between them. This CDR3 contains 14 residues. CDR1 is SGDLS and CDR2 is YYNGEE in the germline V gene. The CDR3 sequence: CASSGTGMEEKLFF. CDR3 nucleotides: TGTGCCAGCAGCGGTACAGGGATGGAGGAAAAACTGTTTTTT.

The CDR3 loop is CASSIRGLPSPYEQYF. In DNA, the CDR3 is TGTGCCAGTAGTATAAGGGGACTCCCGTCACCCTACGAGCAGTACTTC. V usage is TRBV19 and J usage is TRBJ2-7, with D perhaps TRBD2 (6 bases). There are 16 residues in the CDR3. Trimming stripped 2 bases from V and 2 bases from J, with 16 bases between. Germline V lookup: CDR1 LNHDA, CDR2 SQIVND (reference sequence).

V and J are TRBV7-9 and TRBJ1-4, with a weak D call TRBD1 (5 bases). The CDR3 is 13 residues long. Germline V gene data show CDR1 as SEHNR and CDR2 as FQNEAQ (reference sequence). Between the trimmed V and J ends, which lost 4 bases and 5 bases, there was a span of 8 bases. CDR3 in DNA: TGTGCCAGCAGCTCCCGACAGAATGAAAAACTGTTTTTT. It yields the protein CASSSRQNEKLFF.

This clone appeared once. The chain recombines TRBV7-2 with TRBJ2-7, with 8 bases aligning to TRBD2. The CDR3 runs to 16 residues. The germline CDR1 and CDR2 sequences are SGHTA and FQGNSA. V dropped 5 bases and J dropped 0; count of bases not matched to a gene: 9. The CDR3 DNA reads TGTGCCAGCAGCCCCCCCAGCGGGGGCCCCTCCTACGAGCAGTACTTC. Amino acids: CASSPPSGGPSYEQYF.

This clone appeared once. The V call is TRBV4-1, the J call TRBJ1-6; D gene uncertain. V dropped 0 bases and J dropped 6 bases, with 12 bases sitting between them. CDR1 is MGHRA and CDR2 is YSYEKL in the germline V gene. The CDR3 extends over 16 amino acids. CDR3 residues: CASSQEVGAGNSPLHF. The CDR3 DNA reads as TGCGCCAGCAGCCAAGAAGTCGGCGCGGGTAATTCACCCCTCCACTTT.

This chain links TRBV5-5 with TRBJ2-1; 7 bases are a match to TRBD1. The CDR3 spans 14 residues. Unmatched junction bases numbered 3, after V lost 0 bases and J lost 6 bases. CDR1 and CDR2 (germline): SGHKS, YYEKEE (reference sequence). CDR3 DNA: TGTGCCAGCAGCTTGGGGGACAGCCTCAATGAGCAGTTCTTC. Protein sequence: CASSLGDSLNEQFF.

The V gene is TRBV19, the J gene TRBJ2-1, with 10 bases fitting TRBD1. V lost 1 base, J lost 6 bases, and 6 bases stayed unmatched. The CDR3 sequence is 16 residues long. Germline V CDR1 and CDR2: LNHDA, SQIVND (reference sequence). The CDR3 DNA sequence: TGTGCCAGTAGTATAGGCTGGGACAGGGGATTCAATGAGCAGTTCTTC. Residues: CASSIGWDRGFNEQFF. The full variable domain, completed using reference TRBV19 and TRBJ2-1, is DGGITQSPKYLFRKEGQNVTLSCEQNLNHDAMYWYRQDPGQGLRLIYYSQIVNDFQKGDIAEGYSVSREKKESFPLTVTSAQKNPTAFYLCASSIGWDRGFNEQFFGPGTRLTVL.

The chain joins TRBV27 to TRBJ2-1; D possibly corresponds to TRBD2 (5 bases). Trimming pared 1 base from V and 0 bases from J, leaving 10 bases between. In germline, CDR1 is MNHEY, CDR2 SMNVEV (reference sequence). This CDR3 is built from 16 residues. CDR3 loop: CASSLFREYSYNEQFF. DNA for the CDR3: TGTGCCAGCAGTTTATTTAGGGAGTACTCCTACAATGAGCAGTTCTTC.

The chain uses TRBV9 and TRBJ2-3, with 12 nucleotides matching TRBD2. J was trimmed by 9 bases and V by 5 bases; bases with no gene match: 10. This CDR3 is built from 15 residues. In germline, CDR1 is SGDLS, CDR2 YYNGEE. The CDR3 sequence: CASSASGGVVETQYF. The DNA of the CDR3 is TGTGCCAGCAGTGCTAGCGGGGGGGTAGTAGAGACGCAGTATTTT.

This clone was observed a single time. V gene TRBV16 combines with J gene TRBJ1-1, with 9 nucleotides matching TRBD1. J lost 10 bases, V lost 3 bases, and 12 bases had no gene match. The CDR3 runs 15 residues. The germline V gene encodes CDR1 KGHSY and CDR2 FQNENV. CDR3 region: CASSQRGQGRLGAFF. CDR3 DNA: TGTGCCAGCAGCCAGAGAGGACAGGGGAGATTAGGAGCTTTCTTT.

The sample holds one count of this clone. This rearrangement joins TRBV7-3 to TRBJ2-3; weak D call: TRBD2 (5 bases). Germline V lookup: CDR1 SGHTA, CDR2 FQGTGA. The CDR3 consists of 12 residues. Deletions cut 4 bases from V and 4 bases from J, with 6 bases between. The CDR3 DNA sequence: TGTGCCAGCAGCTCTAGCCCAGATACGCAGTATTTT. Its protein is CASSSSPDTQYF.

The chain is built from TRBV10-1 and TRBJ1-1; D gene unclear. CDR1 and CDR2 (germline): WNHNN, SYGVQD (reference sequence). This CDR3 has 13 residues. Deletions cut 4 bases from V and 10 bases from J, with 16 bases between. The CDR3 sequence is CASSVAPGARAFF. The CDR3 coding sequence is TGCGCCAGCAGTGTCGCCCCGGGAGCTCGAGCTTTCTTT.

Only one count was recorded for this clone. The chain is built from TRBV28 and TRBJ1-2; TRBD1 matches at 7 bases. The length of the CDR3 is 15 residues. The germline V gene encodes CDR1 MDHEN and CDR2 SYDVKM. Trimming at V came to 2 bases and at J to 3 bases, leaving 6 bases not matched to a gene. This CDR3 is CASSLRDRRYYGYTF. The CDR3 coding sequence is TGTGCCAGCAGTTTAAGGGACAGAAGATACTATGGCTACACCTTC.

V gene TRBV7-9 combines with J gene TRBJ1-4, with D possibly matching TRBD1 (5 bases). This CDR3 has 12 residues. Trimming stripped 1 base from V and 12 bases from J, with 9 bases between. Germline assignment: CDR1 SEHNR and CDR2 FQNEAQ (reference sequence). CDR3 loop: CASSLDRTQLFF. For the CDR3, the DNA is TGTGCCAGCAGCTTAGATCGGACACAACTGTTTTTT.

As concerns this clone: A single base separates this from a much larger clone, so it may be a read error. This chain joins TRBV5-6 and TRBJ2-1, with TRBD2 matching over 15 bases. CDR1 and CDR2 from the germline V gene are SGHDT and YYEEEE. The CDR3 contains 17 residues. In DNA, the CDR3 is TGTGCCAGCAGCTGGGGGACTAGCGGGAGGCACTACAATGGGCAGTTCTTC. Protein product: CASSWGTSGRHYNGQFF.

This chain uses TRBV5-1 with TRBJ1-6, with D possibly matching TRBD1 (6 bases). V lost 4 bases to trimming and J lost 10 bases, with 15 bases between them. This CDR3 is built from 14 residues. Germline V lookup: CDR1 SGHRS, CDR2 YFSETQ. The CDR3 DNA sequence: TGCGCCAGCAGCCTGCGATCGGGGGGCTCACCCCTCCACTTT. Translating it yields CASSLRSGGSPLHF.

The CDR3 nucleotides read TGTGCCAGCAGCGTCGTCCCTCTCGGGACTTTCAGCACAGATACGCAGTATTTT. Translated: CASSVVPLGTFSTDTQYF. This chain links TRBV9 with TRBJ2-3; weak D call: TRBD2 (6 bases). Germline V gene lookup returns CDR1 SGDLS and CDR2 YYNGEE. The ends were cut back, 2 bases at V and 0 bases at J, with 19 bases in the middle. The CDR3 has 18 amino acids.

The chain has TRBV7-3 and TRBJ2-5, with 11 bases that match TRBD2. CDR3 length: 13 residues. Germline V lookup: CDR1 SGHTA, CDR2 FQGTGA. J was trimmed by 10 bases and V by 5 bases; bases with no gene match: 6. In nucleotides, the CDR3 is TGTGCCAGCAGCACCCCGACTAGCGGGATCCAGTACTTC. Protein product: CASSTPTSGIQYF.

The rearrangement uses TRBV7-2 and TRBJ2-3; 13 nucleotides match TRBD2. V trimming: 5 bases; J trimming: 4 bases; junction bases outside the gene matches: 3. Germline loops: CDR1 SGHTA, CDR2 FQGNSA. The CDR3 consists of 15 residues. CDR3 sequence (DNA): TGTGCCAGCAGCCTCACTAGCGGGAGGGCAGATACGCAGTATTTT. Its protein product is CASSLTSGRADTQYF.

This clone showed up just once. The chain carries TRBV13 and TRBJ1-3, with D possibly TRBD1 on 5 matching bases. Trimming stripped 3 bases from V and 0 bases from J, with 15 bases between. This CDR3 contains 17 residues. CDR1 PRHDT and CDR2 FYEKMQ come from the germline V gene (reference sequence). CDR3 DNA: TGTGCCAGCAGCTTTAAAATCGGCGGACACTCTGGAAACACCATATATTTT. This codes for CASSFKIGGHSGNTIYF.